This T cell receptor (beta chain) appears in the sequencing data of a study of beta chain features in type 1 diabetes. Overall study results and limits: Naive, central memory and regulatory TCRB repertoires appeared more similar among patients than healthy donors. Since sequencing was performed on cDNA, cells with high TCR expression could be over-represented. Shorter TCRB CDR3s, moderately but significantly so, were found in Type 1 diabetes patients in all four CD4+ subsets.

This CDR3 spans 13 amino acids. From germline, CDR1 is SGHTA and CDR2 FQGNSA. V lost 3 bases, J lost 11 bases, and 15 bases lay in between. Sequencing targeted expressed TCRB transcripts, as all isolated RNA had been reverse transcribed. Profiling relied on immunoSEQ multiplex PCR, and the TCRdb table lists in-frame clones only, not all of them. The sample carries 500,000 to 650,000 clones, under 15% recorded once. This clone was detected only a few times. Its matching antigen is unknown. The authors sorted CD4+ naive, central memory, regulatory and stem cell-like memory cells via CD45RO/CCR7/CD25/CD127/CD95/CD27. Purity above 95% was achieved in all sorted populations.

This sequence joins TRBV7-2 and TRBJ2-3; maybe TRBD1 (5 bases). The TCR sequence derives from a man aged 30 to 39 with type 1 diabetes. Sequencing was performed on naive CD4+ T cells from blood. CDR3 bases: TGTGCCAGCAGCTTGGGGCCCGCTCGAGGGCAGTATTTT. Its protein is CASSLGPARGQYF.